This T cell receptor beta chain was recovered during a study of immune cell composition in non-small cell lung cancer. The CDR3 has 12 amino acids. In germline, CDR1 is SGHNT, CDR2 YYREEE (reference sequence). V trimming: 4 bases; J trimming: 9 bases; junction bases outside the gene matches: 6. Normal lung was sampled as far from the tumour as possible, at least 3 cm. Using immunoSEQ multiplex PCR, the repertoire was profiled, and TCRdb retains in-frame clones only, with some absent. The sample lists about 6,000 clones, about 85% occurring once. The chain uses TRBV5-4 and TRBJ2-7; 8 bases are a match to TRBD1. The specimen sequenced was non-adjacent lung tissue. The TCR sequence derives from a human donor with non-small cell lung cancer. The CDR3 region is CASSRDRMGQYF. CDR3 nucleotides: TGTGCCAGCAGCCGGGACAGGATGGGGCAGTACTTC.